Shown below are 16 T cell receptor beta chains from a single sample sequenced in a study of blood T cells in healthy people across ages. Together with a sample-barcoded 5' primer, a J-beta primer mix was included in a second PCR lasting about 6 to 11 cycles. TCRdb fed the 5' RACE reads into MiXCR, producing one record per CDR3 protein. The data show about 380,000 distinct CDR3 sequences, with approximately 51% seen just once and over 40% held by the top ten. Sequencing input: blood. The receptor set was obtained from a man in his sixties in good health.

This clonotype was recorded a few times. The V call is TRBV29-1, the J call TRBJ2-5; TRBD1 is a possible D gene (5 bases). Germline CDR1 is SQVTM and CDR2 is ANQGSEA. The V end lost 4 bases, the J end lost 4 bases, and 16 bases lay between the germline ends. The CDR3 contains 14 residues. Here the CDR3 reads CSVVGPPHGETQYF. The CDR3, as DNA: TGCAGCGTTGTGGGGCCTCCTCATGGAGAGACCCAGTACTTC.

This chain uses TRBV29-1 with TRBJ1-1, with a tentative D call TRBD1 (6 bases). The CDR3 is 13 amino acids. V was cut by 5 bases and J by 5 bases, with 15 bases left in between. The germline V gene has CDR1 SQVTM and CDR2 ANQGSEA. The CDR3 DNA reads as TGCAGCGTTCGGCAAGGGGGGAGGACTGAAGCTTTCTTT. Residues: CSVRQGGRTEAFF.

V gene TRBV20-1 combines with J gene TRBJ2-7, with 10 bases aligning to TRBD1. The length of the CDR3 is 15 residues. V lost 6 bases to trimming and J lost 2 bases; unmatched junction nucleotides: 10. Germline V gene lookup returns CDR1 DFQATT and CDR2 SNEGSKA (reference sequence). The CDR3 loop is CSAEPGQGPTYEQYF. CDR3 bases: TGCAGTGCAGAACCGGGACAGGGGCCTACCTACGAGCAGTACTTC.

The sample holds a few counts of this clonotype. This rearrangement joins TRBV6-5 to TRBJ1-2; 8 nucleotides align to TRBD1. This CDR3 region has 15 residues. V trimming: 5 bases; J trimming: 4 bases; junction bases outside the gene matches: 9. Germline V gives CDR1 MNHEY, CDR2 SVGAGI. The CDR3 bases are TGTGCCAGCAGTCAGAGGACAGGGACTCCCTATGGCTACACCTTC. Protein product: CASSQRTGTPYGYTF.

The genes are TRBV3-1 and TRBJ2-6; 7 nucleotides line up with TRBD2. The length of the CDR3 is 17 residues. Germline V CDR1 and CDR2: LGHDT, YNNKEL (reference sequence). V shed 4 bases and J 2 bases; nucleotides not matched to a gene: 8. This chain's CDR3 is CASSLHSGATGANVLTF. The CDR3 bases are TGTGCCAGCAGCCTTCACAGCGGGGCAACTGGGGCCAACGTCCTGACTTTC. Full variable domain (remainder filled in from reference TRBV3-1 and TRBJ2-6): DTAVSQTPKYLVTQMGNDKSIKCEQNLGHDTMYWYKQDSKKFLKIMFSYNNKELIINETVPNRFSPKSPDKAHLNLHINSLELGDSAVYFCASSLHSGATGANVLTFGAGSRLTVL.

This clonotype came up once. The rearrangement joins TRBV7-3 to TRBJ2-3; no clear D. Trimming removed 5 bases from V and 6 bases from J, with 15 bases in between. The CDR3 extends over 14 amino acids. Germline loops: CDR1 SGHTA, CDR2 FQGTGA. CDR3 protein: CASSPPGDRDTQYF. The CDR3 DNA sequence: TGTGCCAGCAGCCCGCCGGGCGATCGGGATACGCAGTATTTT.

This clonotype was seen more than once but under ten times. The gene calls are TRBV5-1 and TRBJ1-2, with D unclear. Germline lookup yields CDR1 SGHRS and CDR2 YFSETQ. Between the trimmed V and J ends, which lost 1 base and 3 bases, there was a span of 13 bases. CDR3 size: 15 residues. CDR3 sequence: CASSLTTGIDYGYTF. The DNA of the CDR3 is TGCGCCAGCAGCTTGACGACGGGCATCGACTATGGCTACACCTTC.

As for this clonotype: A read error may be the cause here, since a much bigger clone is one base away. This rearrangement joins TRBV7-9 to TRBJ2-5; perhaps D is TRBD1 or TRBD2 (5 bases each). This CDR3 region has 13 residues. In germline, CDR1 is SEHNR, CDR2 FQNEAQ (reference sequence). V was shortened by 5 bases and J by 11 bases, with 18 bases between the two germline ends. CDR3 in DNA: TGTGCCAGCAGCATCCCGGGACGCCCCGCGCAGTACTTC. It is translated as CASSIPGRPAQYF.

The rearrangement links TRBV4-3 to TRBJ1-1, with 9 positions matching TRBD1. Per the germline V gene, CDR1 is LGHNA and CDR2 is YSLEER. Unmatched junction bases numbered 6, after V lost 0 bases and J lost 1 base. The CDR3 spans 17 residues. The CDR3 DNA reads TGCGCCAGCAGCCAAGAGCCAGGACAGGGGAAGAACACTGAAGCTTTCTTT. It is translated as CASSQEPGQGKNTEAFF.

The genes are TRBV7-2 and TRBJ2-4; 8 bases fit TRBD1. Matching the DNA end better, TRBJ2-7 makes the J call doubtful. The CDR3 consists of 15 residues. Germline V gene data show CDR1 as SGHTA and CDR2 as FQGNSA. The CDR3 bases are TGTGCCAGCAGCTTAAATGGTCAGGGGGCCTCCGAGCAGTACTTC. Encoded protein: CASSLNGQGASEQYF.

With respect to this clonotype: A read error may be the cause here, since a much bigger clone is one base away. This rearrangement joins TRBV6-2 or TRBV6-3 to TRBJ2-7; D call uncertain. Germline V gene sequence: CDR1 MNHEY, CDR2 SVGEGT. CDR3 size: 13 residues. V gave up 7 bases and J gave up 6 bases, with 16 bases separating them. CDR3 DNA sequence: TGTGCCAGCACTCGGCGCACCGGATCCGAGCAGTACTTC. Translating it yields CASTRRTGSEQYF.

The V and J genes are TRBV20-1 and TRBJ2-7; D might be TRBD2 (6 bases). The DNA end is a closer match to TRBJ2-5, so the J assignment may be wrong. The germline gives CDR1 DFQATT, CDR2 SNEGSKA (reference sequence). This CDR3 spans 14 amino acids. CDR3 bases: TGCAGTGCCGACTCCCGGCGGGGAGGAGAGACCCAGTACTTC. This gives the protein CSADSRRGGETQYF.

The gene calls are TRBV7-3 and TRBJ2-3; D may correspond to TRBD1 or TRBD2 (5 bases each). The CDR3 totals 14 residues. Per the germline V gene, CDR1 is SGHTA and CDR2 is FQGTGA. With 0 bases removed from V and 5 bases from J, the gap between germline ends came to 9 bases. CDR3 sequence (DNA): TGTGCCAGCAGCTTAACGTTTGGGGGAGATACGCAGTATTTT. Encoded protein: CASSLTFGGDTQYF.

The chain uses TRBV28 and TRBJ2-3, with 8 bases matching TRBD2. With 5 bases clipped from V and 0 bases from J, the junction kept 10 bases outside the gene matches. Germline V lookup: CDR1 MDHEN, CDR2 SYDVKM. The CDR3 spans 17 residues. CDR3 DNA: TGTGCCAGCAGTCCGGGGGGGAGCGGGGCTAGCACAGATACGCAGTATTTT. Translating gives CASSPGGSGASTDTQYF.

The V call is TRBV6-5, the J call TRBJ2-7, with D perhaps matching TRBD2 (6 bases). Germline loops: CDR1 MNHEY, CDR2 SVGAGI. V lost 5 bases, J lost 7 bases, and 12 bases lay in between. The CDR3 runs to 12 residues. CDR3 coding DNA: TGTGCCAGCAGTCGAGGGGCGGGGGAGCAGTACTTC. Its protein is CASSRGAGEQYF.

This chain connects TRBV5-1 to TRBJ2-7; D is ambiguous. Trimming removed 0 bases from V and 0 bases from J, with 10 bases in between. Per the germline V gene, CDR1 is SGHRS and CDR2 is YFSETQ. This CDR3 spans 15 amino acids. The CDR3 DNA reads as TGCGCCAGCAGCTTGGACGGTACAAGCTCCTACGAGCAGTACTTC. It codes for CASSLDGTSSYEQYF. The whole variable domain, filled in from reference TRBV5-1 and TRBJ2-7, reads KAGVTQTPRYLIKTRGQQVTLSCSPISGHRSVSWYQQTPGQGLQFLFEYFSETQRNKGNFPGRFSGRQFSNSRSEMNVSTLELGDSALYLCASSLDGTSSYEQYFGPGTRLTVT.